The clone carrying this T cell receptor (beta chain) was seen only a few times. Per the germline V gene, CDR1 is GTSNPN and CDR2 is SVGIG (reference sequence). CDR3 length: 13 amino acids. Trimming removed 5 bases at V and 2 bases at J, with 10 bases between. The data derive from a study of T cells in Graves' hyperthyroidism and ophthalmopathy. Amplification of TCR beta CDR3 regions used RNA as the template. A set of HTBI primers served as the primers for a first-round RT-PCR of the TCR CDR3. TCRdb redid the calling of the multiplex PCR reads with MiXCR, one entry per CDR3 protein. The data hold 650,000 to 700,000 distinct CDR3 sequences, with 17% observed a single time.

The genes are TRBV30 and TRBJ1-5, with D possibly TRBD1 on 5 matching bases. The specimen was blood. The clonotype was recovered from a man aged 50-60 years with Graves' hyperthyroidism. In nucleotides, the CDR3 is TGTGCCTGGGATGGGGGGGGCAATCAGCCCCAGCATTTT. It specifies CAWDGGGNQPQHF. The whole variable domain, filled in from reference TRBV30 and TRBJ1-5, reads SQTIHQWPATLVQPVGSPLSLECTVEGTSNPNLYWYRQAAGRGLQLLFYSVGIGQISSEVPQNLSASRPQDRQFILSSKKLLLSDSGFYLCAWDGGGNQPQHFGDGTRLSIL.